Following are 6 T cell receptor beta chains from one sample sequenced in a study of CD8 T cells in ankylosing spondylitis. TCRdb used MiXCR to reprocess the 5' RACE reads, holding one entry per CDR3 protein. The sample carries some 130,000 distinct CDR3 sequences, 7.3% recorded once. Sequenced material: blood, either unsorted or a sorted T cell fraction (not recorded which). The receptors were sampled from a female donor with ankylosing spondylitis or in good health (not recorded which).

This clonotype was detected many times. The chain is built from TRBV12-3 or TRBV12-4 and TRBJ1-6; the D is unclear. Trimming took off 3 bases at V and 7 bases at J, with 4 bases between the two ends. CDR3 length: 12 residues. CDR3 coding DNA: TGTGCCAGCAGTTTTTACAATTCACCCCTCCACTTT. Translation: CASSFYNSPLHF.

This clonotype was seen ten or more times. The chain combines TRBV14 with TRBJ1-2; no clear D gene. Germline lookup yields CDR1 SGHDN and CDR2 FVKESK. Trimming removed 3 bases at V and 5 bases at J, with 7 bases between. The CDR3 contains 12 residues. CDR3 amino acids: CASSHTRYGYTF. The CDR3 DNA is TGTGCCAGCAGCCATACTCGGTATGGCTACACCTTC.

This clonotype was seen repeatedly, ten times or more. This chain links TRBV12-3 or TRBV12-4 with TRBJ1-3; maybe TRBD1 (5 bases). Trimming removed 7 bases at V and 3 bases at J, with 16 bases between. This CDR3 region has 15 residues. DNA for the CDR3: TGTGCCAGCATCCCGACGGGGGGGAGTGGAAACACCATATATTTT. Its protein is CASIPTGGSGNTIYF.

In its sample, this clonotype was seen many times. The J gene is TRBJ1-2, the V gene TRBV7-8; 7 bases are a match to TRBD1. CDR1 is SGHVS and CDR2 is FQNEAQ in the germline V gene. CDR3 length: 13 amino acids. J was trimmed by 8 bases and V by 4 bases; bases with no gene match: 7. CDR3 nucleotide sequence: TGTGCCAGCAGCTCCAGGACAGGAAGAGGCTACACCTTC. Amino acid sequence: CASSSRTGRGYTF.

This clonotype was recorded a few times. The CDR3 here is CASSKTGTGVTYEQYF. The CDR3 DNA follows: TGTGCCAGCAGCAAAACGGGGACAGGGGTTACCTACGAGCAGTACTTC. V and J are TRBV12-3 or TRBV12-4 and TRBJ2-7; 10 positions agree with TRBD1. The ends lost 6 bases at V and 2 bases at J; junction bases unmatched: 10. CDR3 length equals 16 residues.

This clonotype was seen only a few times. The V and J genes are TRBV20-1 and TRBJ2-7; the D gene is possibly TRBD2 (6 bases). The V and J ends lost 6 bases and 4 bases respectively, with 19 bases between them. This CDR3 is built from 14 residues. Germline V gene lookup returns CDR1 DFQATT and CDR2 SNEGSKA (reference sequence). The CDR3, as DNA: TGCAGTGCCCCCCCAGCGGGCCCCTTTTACGAGCAGTACTTC. Its protein is CSAPPAGPFYEQYF.